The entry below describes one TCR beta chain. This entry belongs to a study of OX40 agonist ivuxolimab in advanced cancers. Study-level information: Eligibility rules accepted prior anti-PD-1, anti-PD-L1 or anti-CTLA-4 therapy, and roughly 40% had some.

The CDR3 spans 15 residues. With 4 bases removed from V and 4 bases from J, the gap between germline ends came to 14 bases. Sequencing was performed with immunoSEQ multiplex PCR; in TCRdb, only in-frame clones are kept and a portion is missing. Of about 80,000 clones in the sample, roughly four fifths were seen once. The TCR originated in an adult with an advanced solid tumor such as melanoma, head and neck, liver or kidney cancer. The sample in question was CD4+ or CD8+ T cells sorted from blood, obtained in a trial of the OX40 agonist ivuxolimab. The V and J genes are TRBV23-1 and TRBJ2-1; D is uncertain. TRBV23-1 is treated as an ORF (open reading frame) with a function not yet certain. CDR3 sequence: CASSLPTNSYNEQFF. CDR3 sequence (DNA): TGCGCCAGCAGTCTCCCAACCAACTCATACAATGAGCAGTTCTTC.